These 29 T cell receptor beta chains came from one sample sequenced in a study of blood T cells in healthy people across ages. A sample-barcoded 5' primer and a J-beta primer mix were used in a second PCR of roughly 7 to 11 cycles. Via MiXCR, TCRdb re-called the 5' RACE reads, giving one row per CDR3 protein. The sample lists 540,000 or so distinct CDR3 sequences; roughly a quarter were seen once. What was sequenced was blood. The source of these receptors is a woman in her 70s in good health.

This chain links TRBV29-1 with TRBJ2-6, with D hard to call. From germline, CDR1 is SQVTM and CDR2 ANQGSEA. The CDR3 is 12 amino acids. V was cut by 6 bases and J by 3 bases, with 6 bases left in between. CDR3 residues: CSVNLGANVLTF. DNA for the CDR3: TGCAGCGTAAATCTTGGGGCCAACGTCCTGACTTTC.

In this sample, this clonotype turned up a few times. The chain employs TRBV12-1 and TRBJ1-2; the table's D call, TRBD1, has no DNA check behind it. TRBV12-1 is tagged as a pseudogene. The CDR3 loop spans 17 amino acids. As DNA, the CDR3 is TGTGCCAGCAGCTTCTGCTACCCAATCCTCGACAGGGTCGGCTACACCTTC. Translation: CASSFCYPILDRVGYTF.

There are a few counts of this clonotype. V usage is TRBV6-5 and J usage is TRBJ1-2; no definite D call. V lost 0 bases and J lost 4, with 15 bases in between. Per the germline V gene, CDR1 is MNHEY and CDR2 is SVGAGI. The CDR3 extends over 16 amino acids. CDR3 residues: CASSYSSHTRPYGYTF. In DNA form, the CDR3 reads TGTGCCAGCAGTTACTCGAGTCATACAAGGCCCTATGGCTACACCTTC.

The V and J genes are TRBV6-1 and TRBJ2-3, with D unresolved. Trimming removed 2 bases from V and 8 bases from J, with 8 bases in between. This CDR3 is 12 amino acids long. The V gene's germline CDR1 is MNHNS and CDR2 SASEGT. The CDR3 spells CASSENIPTQYF. The CDR3 bases are TGTGCCAGCAGTGAAAATATCCCTACGCAGTATTTT.

For this clonotype: One junction end disagrees with the germline gene, perhaps due to a read error. The chain carries TRBV20-1 and TRBJ1-4, with unresolved D. CDR1 and CDR2 from the germline V gene are DFQATT and SNEGSKA (reference sequence). The CDR3 loop spans 12 amino acids. As DNA, the CDR3 is TGTCCCCATCCAGGTGACTGTGAAAAACTGTTTTTT. Protein product: CPHPGDCEKLFF.

The rearrangement uses TRBV19 and TRBJ2-1, with a possible D match to TRBD1 (5 bases). V lost 6 bases to trimming and J lost 4 bases, with 16 bases between them. Looked up from germline, CDR1 is LNHDA and CDR2 is SQIVND (reference sequence). The CDR3 length is 15 residues. The CDR3 loop is CASRYRYSSYNEQFF. The DNA of the CDR3 is TGTGCCAGTAGATACAGGTATTCCTCTTACAATGAGCAGTTCTTC.

This clonotype is a singleton in its sample. The chain recombines TRBV7-9 with TRBJ2-5; 7 nucleotides line up with TRBD2. Matching the DNA end better, TRBJ2-1 makes the J call doubtful. The CDR3 contains 18 residues. Germline CDR1 is SEHNR and CDR2 is FQNEAQ (reference sequence). Written as DNA, the CDR3 is TGTGCCAGCAGCTTAGTAGGAGCGGGGCAAAGCTCCTACAATGAGCAGTTCTTC. It encodes CASSLVGAGQSSYNEQFF.

In its sample, this clonotype was seen once. V gene TRBV7-2 combines with J gene TRBJ2-3; either TRBD1 or TRBD2 may supply D (5 bases each). This CDR3 spans 15 amino acids. Deletions cut 3 bases from V and 5 bases from J, with 15 bases between. Germline values: CDR1 SGHTA, CDR2 FQGNSA. CDR3 coding DNA: TGTGCCAGCAGCTTCACTGGGACCCTTGGAGATACGCAGTATTTT. Its protein product is CASSFTGTLGDTQYF. Looking up the rest from reference TRBV7-2 and TRBJ2-3 gives the full variable domain: GAGVSQSPSNKVTEKGKDVELRCDPISGHTALYWYRQSLGQGLEFLIYFQGNSAPDKSGLPSDRFSAERTGGSVSTLTIQRTQQEDSAVYLCASSFTGTLGDTQYFGPGTRLTVL.

This clonotype was counted ten times or more. V is TRBV5-6 and J is TRBJ1-5; the D is unclear. CDR3 size: 12 residues. Deletions cut 1 base from V and 3 bases from J, with 2 bases between. Germline lookup yields CDR1 SGHDT and CDR2 YYEEEE. CDR3 coding DNA: TGTGCCAGCAGCTTGAACAATCAGCCCCAGCATTTT. The encoded protein is CASSLNNQPQHF.

This clonotype turned up a few times. The chain employs TRBV10-3 and TRBJ1-5, with D possibly TRBD1 on 5 matching bases. Trimming removed 3 bases at V and 5 bases at J, with 11 bases between. The CDR3 runs to 14 residues. In germline, CDR1 is ENHRY, CDR2 SYGVKD. In DNA, the CDR3 is TGTGCCATCAGTGAAGGCGGGACCGATCAGCCCCAGCATTTT. Translation: CAISEGGTDQPQHF.

This clonotype came up a few times. The V and J genes are TRBV5-6 and TRBJ2-3; 8 bases match TRBD1. The length of the CDR3 is 15 residues. From germline, CDR1 is SGHDT and CDR2 YYEEEE. Unmatched junction bases numbered 7, after V lost 4 bases and J lost 3 bases. CDR3 coding DNA: TGTGCCAGCAGCCCCTTGACAGGGGAGACAGATACGCAGTATTTT. Residues: CASSPLTGETDTQYF.

The rearrangement joins TRBV12-3 or TRBV12-4 to TRBJ2-7; 8 bases fit TRBD1. V gave up 5 bases and J gave up 6 bases; unmatched junction bases: 9. This CDR3 contains 14 residues. The CDR3: CASSTRQGLREQYF. CDR3 sequence (DNA): TGTGCCAGCAGTACCCGACAGGGGCTGCGCGAGCAGTACTTC.

This sequence joins TRBV24-1 and TRBJ2-3; tentative D call: TRBD1 (6 bases). The CDR3 spans 13 residues. Germline assignment: CDR1 KGHDR and CDR2 SFDVKD. Trimming left V 10 bases short and J 2 bases short, with 12 bases between. CDR3 coding DNA: TGTGCCACACAGGGAACTACCACAGATACGCAGTATTTT. The encoded protein is CATQGTTTDTQYF.

This clonotype occurred a few times. The CDR3 here is CASSLFEGGYRETQYF. CDR3 DNA: TGTGCCAGCAGCTTATTCGAGGGGGGCTACCGAGAGACCCAGTACTTC. J is TRBJ2-5 and V is TRBV7-9; D could derive from TRBD1 or TRBD2 (6 bases each). V gave up 2 bases and J gave up 4 bases, with 17 bases separating them. The CDR3 covers 16 residues. Germline lookup yields CDR1 SEHNR and CDR2 FQNEAQ (reference sequence).

Only a few counts were recorded for this clonotype. V and J are TRBV20-1 and TRBJ1-4; the D is unclear. The CDR3 has 15 residues. Germline CDR1 and CDR2: DFQATT and SNEGSKA (reference sequence). Trimming stripped 0 bases from V and 8 bases from J, with 16 bases between. The CDR3 nucleotides read TGCAGTGCTAGAGATCACGACGGAGGTGGAGAAAAACTGTTTTTT. Translation: CSARDHDGGGEKLFF.

Details on this clonotype: Mismatch with germline at one junction end may stem from a read error. The V gene is TRBV6-2 or TRBV6-3, the J gene TRBJ2-7, with a tentative D call TRBD2 (5 bases). Germline V gene sequence: CDR1 MNHEY, CDR2 SVGEGT. This CDR3 has 15 amino acids. In nucleotides, the CDR3 is TGTGCCAGTAGTTACTCGAGCGGCAAAACCTACGAGCAGTACTTC. Amino acids: CASSYSSGKTYEQYF.

Points on this clonotype: The junction departs from the called germline gene at one end, perhaps through a read error. CDR3 in DNA: TGTGCCAGCAGCCCGGGACTAGAAGAGTTCTTC. Protein sequence: CASSPGLEEFF. This chain links TRBV7-9 with TRBJ2-5; 8 bases align to TRBD2. Germline CDR1 SEHNR, CDR2 FQNEAQ (reference sequence). The CDR3 covers 11 residues.

The chain is built from TRBV6-6 and TRBJ2-7; TRBD1 matches at 8 bases. With 6 bases clipped from V and 3 bases from J, the junction kept 10 bases outside the gene matches. The CDR3 spans 15 residues. Germline CDR1 is MNHNY and CDR2 is SVGAGI (reference sequence). This CDR3 is CASRGGQAINYEQYF. The CDR3 nucleotides read TGTGCCAGCAGGGGGGGACAGGCTATAAACTACGAGCAGTACTTC.

This clonotype has more than one count but fewer than ten. The genes are TRBV7-2 and TRBJ2-1; 7 nucleotides match TRBD2. CDR3 length: 14 residues. V trimming: 5 bases; J trimming: 9 bases; junction bases outside the gene matches: 10. The germline V gene encodes CDR1 SGHTA and CDR2 FQGNSA. As DNA, the CDR3 is TGTGCCAGCAGCCCCGGGGAGGGTAGCGGTGAGCAGTTCTTC. It translates to CASSPGEGSGEQFF.

The table lists this clonotype with a few counts. J is TRBJ1-1 and V is TRBV12-3 or TRBV12-4, with D possibly matching TRBD1 (6 bases). The V and J ends lost 5 bases and 0 bases respectively, with 10 bases between them. There are 14 residues in the CDR3. The DNA of the CDR3 is TGTGCCAGCAGTGTTGGGACACTGAACACTGAAGCTTTCTTT. Encoded protein: CASSVGTLNTEAFF.

The chain couples TRBV20-1 to TRBJ2-1; 8 nucleotides match TRBD2. The CDR3 spans 15 residues. CDR1 and CDR2 from the germline V gene are DFQATT and SNEGSKA (reference sequence). V was clipped by 5 bases and J by 4 bases; unmatched bases: 10. CDR3 loop: CSAGSTSGPYNEQFF. CDR3 bases: TGCAGTGCTGGGTCTACTAGCGGCCCATACAATGAGCAGTTCTTC.

This clonotype was seen only a few times. V usage is TRBV7-9 and J usage is TRBJ2-6; D not resolved. The germline CDR1 and CDR2 sequences are SEHNR and FQNEAQ (reference sequence). The CDR3 consists of 15 residues. The V and J ends lost 5 bases and 2 bases respectively, with 10 bases between them. This CDR3 is CASSRALPGANVLTF. The CDR3 DNA follows: TGTGCCAGCAGCCGGGCACTGCCTGGGGCCAACGTCCTGACTTTC.

With regard to this clonotype: At one of its ends the junction is not consistent with the germline gene, which may arise from a read error. The chain is built from TRBV5-1 and TRBJ2-1; possibly TRBD1 for D (6 bases). The CDR3 spans 13 residues. The V gene's germline CDR1 is SGHRS and CDR2 YFSETQ. The DNA for the CDR3 is TGCGCCAGCTTCCGGGACAACTACACTGAGCAGTTCTTC. Translation gives CASFRDNYTEQFF.

The chain couples TRBV28 to TRBJ2-5; D remains ambiguous. With the DNA end fitting TRBJ2-7 better, the J assignment may be wrong. This CDR3 has 15 residues. Germline V CDR1 and CDR2: MDHEN, SYDVKM. The CDR3 sequence is CASSLDWQNGHEQYF. In nucleotides, the CDR3 is TGTGCCAGCAGTTTAGATTGGCAGAATGGGCACGAGCAGTACTTC.

The chain uses TRBV7-2 and TRBJ2-5; 11 bases map to TRBD2. This CDR3 is built from 17 residues. J was trimmed by 1 base and V by 1 base; bases with no gene match: 5. Germline lookup yields CDR1 SGHTA and CDR2 FQGNSA. Here the CDR3 DNA reads TGTGCCAGCAGCTTAGTGCGGCTAGCGGGGGGCCAAGAGACCCAGTACTTC. Protein sequence: CASSLVRLAGGQETQYF.

This clonotype occurred a few times. The chain links TRBV11-2 to TRBJ2-3, with D possibly matching TRBD2 (6 bases). The V gene lost 5 bases and the J gene lost 5 bases, with 26 bases spanning the gap. Germline loops: CDR1 SGHAT, CDR2 FQNNGV. The length of the CDR3 is 18 residues. This CDR3 reads CASSRTMLSGGAGDTQYF. CDR3 DNA sequence: TGTGCCAGCAGCCGTACTATGCTGAGTGGCGGGGCTGGAGATACGCAGTATTTT.

V is TRBV7-2 and J is TRBJ1-1; D possibly corresponds to TRBD1 (6 bases). This CDR3 is built from 15 residues. Deletions cut 4 bases from V and 3 bases from J, with 15 bases between. Germline CDR1 is SGHTA and CDR2 is FQGNSA. The CDR3 loop reads CASSYAQGGYTEAFF. The CDR3 bases are TGTGCCAGCAGCTACGCACAGGGCGGGTACACTGAAGCTTTCTTT.

This CDR3 reads CASSLRRQGGNTIYF. DNA of the CDR3: TGTGCCAGCAGTTTACGGCGGCAGGGAGGAAACACCATATATTTT. The gene calls are TRBV12-3 or TRBV12-4 and TRBJ1-3; possible D gene TRBD1, 5 bases. The CDR3 totals 15 residues. V was shortened by 2 bases and J by 4 bases, with 12 bases between the two germline ends.

Concerning this clonotype itself: At one of its ends the junction is not consistent with the germline gene, which may arise from a read error. This chain joins TRBV4-1 and TRBJ2-7; D is undetermined. The end of the DNA fits TRBJ2-5 better, so the J call may be wrong. Germline assignment: CDR1 MGHRA and CDR2 YSYEKL. This CDR3 spans 17 amino acids. CDR3 amino acids: CASSQDLGMGTSETQYF. CDR3 DNA: TGTGCCAGCAGCCAAGATTTGGGCATGGGCACTTCAGAGACCCAGTACTTC.